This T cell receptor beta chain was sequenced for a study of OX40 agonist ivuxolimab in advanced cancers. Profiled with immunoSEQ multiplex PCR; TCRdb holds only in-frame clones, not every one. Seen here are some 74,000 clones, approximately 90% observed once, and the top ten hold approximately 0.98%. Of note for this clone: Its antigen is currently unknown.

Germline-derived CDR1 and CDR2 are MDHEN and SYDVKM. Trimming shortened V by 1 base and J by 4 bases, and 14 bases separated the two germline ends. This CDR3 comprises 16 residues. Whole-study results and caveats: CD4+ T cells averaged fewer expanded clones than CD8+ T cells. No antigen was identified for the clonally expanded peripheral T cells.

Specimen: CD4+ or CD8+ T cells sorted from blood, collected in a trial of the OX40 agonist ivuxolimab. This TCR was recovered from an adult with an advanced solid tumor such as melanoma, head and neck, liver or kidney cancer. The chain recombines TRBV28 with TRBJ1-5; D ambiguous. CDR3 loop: CASSLYPGPANQPQHF. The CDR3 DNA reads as TGTGCCAGCAGTTTATACCCCGGGCCCGCTAATCAGCCCCAGCATTTT. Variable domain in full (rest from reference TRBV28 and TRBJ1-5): DVKVTQSSRYLVKRTGEKVFLECVQDMDHENMFWYRQDPGLGLRLIYFSYDVKMKEKGDIPEGYSVSREKKERFSLILESASTNQTSMYLCASSLYPGPANQPQHFGDGTRLSIL.